This passage covers 29 T cell receptor beta chains from one sample sequenced in a study of blood T cells in healthy people across ages. A second PCR of roughly 6 to 12 cycles used a sample-barcoded 5' primer and a J-beta primer mix. Via MiXCR, TCRdb re-called the 5' RACE reads, giving one row per CDR3 protein. Here the sample spans about 1.4 million distinct CDR3 sequences, roughly 64% being singletons. The specimen sequenced was blood. The receptors were sampled from a man between 18 and 35 years old in good health.

The chain employs TRBV7-2 and TRBJ2-7, with 8 positions matching TRBD1. The J segment lost 6 bases and the V segment lost 5 bases, leaving 9 bases of the junction unmatched. Germline values: CDR1 SGHTA, CDR2 FQGNSA. The CDR3 has 14 residues. The CDR3 coding sequence is TGTGCCAGCAGCCCACCGGGACAGGCCGCCGAGCAGTACTTC. The encoded protein is CASSPPGQAAEQYF.

The genes are TRBV25-1 and TRBJ1-4; D is unclear. The CDR3 length is 14 residues. CDR1 is MGHDK, CDR2 SYGVNS, per germline. V was pared by 7 bases and J by 4 bases, with 13 bases between. The DNA of the CDR3 is TGTGCCAGCACGGGAGGATCGGGTAATGAAAAACTGTTTTTT. It translates to CASTGGSGNEKLFF.

Remarks on this clonotype: An end of the junction does not agree with germline; a read error may underlie this. The V call is TRBV9, the J call TRBJ2-1, with TRBD2 identical over 10 bases. The length of the CDR3 is 16 residues. The germline gives CDR1 SGDLS, CDR2 YYNGEE. CDR3: CASRALTSGAPRGQFF. The CDR3 DNA reads TGCGCCAGCAGGGCCCTTACTAGCGGGGCCCCCCGGGGGCAGTTCTTC.

The chain has TRBV7-9 and TRBJ1-5; unclear D gene. Between the trimmed V and J ends, which lost 5 bases and 6 bases, there was a span of 11 bases. The CDR3 sequence is 13 residues long. In germline, CDR1 is SEHNR, CDR2 FQNEAQ (reference sequence). CDR3 DNA sequence: TGTGCCAGCAGCAAGCAAGCGGGTCAGCCCCAGCATTTT. It encodes CASSKQAGQPQHF.

The chain recombines TRBV27 with TRBJ2-7; D tentatively fits TRBD1 or TRBD2 (5 bases each). V was trimmed by 3 bases and J by 0 bases, leaving 12 bases between them. Germline V gene data show CDR1 as MNHEY and CDR2 as SMNVEV (reference sequence). The CDR3 extends over 15 amino acids. CDR3 residues: CASSLGDPGSYEQYF. The CDR3 DNA is TGTGCCAGCAGTTTGGGGGACCCCGGCTCCTACGAGCAGTACTTC.

V gene TRBV7-2 combines with J gene TRBJ1-1; tentative D call: TRBD1 (6 bases). The germline CDR1 and CDR2 sequences are SGHTA and FQGNSA. Trimming removed 6 bases from V and 1 base from J, with 12 bases in between. The CDR3 runs to 14 residues. CDR3 protein: CASSSRGANTEAFF. For the CDR3, the DNA is TGTGCCAGCAGTTCCAGGGGAGCGAACACTGAAGCTTTCTTT.

The rearrangement links TRBV4-1 to TRBJ2-5, with no clear D. CDR3 length: 15 amino acids. With 4 bases removed from V and 4 bases from J, the gap between germline ends came to 16 bases. The germline gives CDR1 MGHRA, CDR2 YSYEKL. The CDR3 is CASSLGVGLRETQYF. CDR3 sequence (DNA): TGCGCCAGCAGCCTCGGCGTAGGGTTACGAGAGACCCAGTACTTC.

The chain employs TRBV29-1 and TRBJ2-7; TRBD2 matches 7 bases. The V gene's germline CDR1 is SQVTM and CDR2 ANQGSEA. CDR3 length: 13 residues. The V segment lost 2 bases and the J segment 3 bases; nucleotides outside the gene matches: 4. CDR3 protein: CSVEPSGVYEQYF. As DNA, the CDR3 is TGCAGCGTTGAACCTAGCGGTGTCTACGAGCAGTACTTC.

The DNA for the CDR3 is TGTGCCACAACCGGGACAGAGACAGATACGCAGTATTTT. It specifies CATTGTETDTQYF. The rearrangement links TRBV24-1 to TRBJ2-3, with 7 positions matching TRBD1. The junction had 6 bases not matched to a gene; V was cut back by 10 bases and J by 3 bases. Germline V CDR1 and CDR2: KGHDR, SFDVKD. There are 13 residues in the CDR3.

This clonotype was picked up a small number of times. The chain recombines TRBV29-1 with TRBJ1-5; perhaps TRBD1 as D (5 bases). The CDR3 consists of 17 residues. Trimming pared 2 bases from V and 7 bases from J, leaving 24 bases between. Germline V CDR1 and CDR2: SQVTM, ANQGSEA. CDR3 in DNA: TGCAGCGTTGAAAAGACGCCAGGGTTAGGGAAGAGACAGCCCCAGCATTTT. Translation: CSVEKTPGLGKRQPQHF.

The chain recombines TRBV27 with TRBJ2-1; the match to TRBD2 covers 8 bases. Germline V gene sequence: CDR1 MNHEY, CDR2 SMNVEV (reference sequence). The CDR3 runs 16 residues. V trimming: 2 bases; J trimming: 3 bases; junction bases outside the gene matches: 6. CDR3 loop: CASSLLAGGNYNEQFF. The CDR3 DNA follows: TGTGCCAGCAGTTTACTCGCGGGAGGAAACTACAATGAGCAGTTCTTC.

This clonotype was seen only once. The chain employs TRBV10-3 and TRBJ2-7; D is uncertain. The CDR3 length is 13 residues. CDR1 and CDR2 (germline): ENHRY, SYGVKD. V gave up 6 bases and J gave up 3 bases, with 12 bases separating them. The CDR3: CAISPIDVYEQYF. CDR3 DNA: TGTGCCATCAGCCCCATCGACGTCTACGAGCAGTACTTC.

This clonotype has a handful of counts. This sequence joins TRBV29-1 and TRBJ1-5; D is perhaps TRBD1 (5 bases). The germline gives CDR1 SQVTM, CDR2 ANQGSEA. The germline V and J ends were trimmed by 4 bases and 5 bases, with 6 bases remaining between them. The CDR3 has 11 amino acids. CDR3 protein: CSVGGDQPQHF. CDR3 nucleotides: TGCAGCGTTGGAGGGGATCAGCCCCAGCATTTT. The full variable domain, with the rest looked up from reference TRBV29-1 and TRBJ1-5, is SAVISQKPSRDICQRGTSLTIQCQVDSQVTMMFWYRQQPGQSLTLIATANQGSEATYESGFVIDKFPISRPNLTFSTLTVSNMSPEDSSIYLCSVGGDQPQHFGDGTRLSIL.

CDR3 sequence: CASSLRQVQYF. The CDR3 DNA sequence: TGTGCCAGCAGCCTAAGACAGGTTCAGTACTTC. V is TRBV12-3 or TRBV12-4 and J is TRBJ2-4, with D maybe TRBD1 (6 bases). Trimming shortened V by 6 bases and J by 11 bases, and 11 bases separated the two germline ends. The CDR3 loop spans 11 amino acids.

Here the CDR3 DNA reads TGTGCCATCGGACAGGGGCCCTCCTACGAGCAGTACTTC. It translates to CAIGQGPSYEQYF. The V and J genes are TRBV10-3 and TRBJ2-7, with 9 nucleotides matching TRBD1. J gave up 0 bases and V 8 bases, and 2 bases lay outside the gene matches. The CDR3 loop spans 13 amino acids. Germline CDR1 and CDR2: ENHRY and SYGVKD.

V is TRBV5-5 and J is TRBJ2-7, with D perhaps matching TRBD2 (5 bases). The CDR3 sequence is 13 residues long. The V end was cut by 1 base, the J end by 9 bases, with 14 bases between. The germline gives CDR1 SGHKS, CDR2 YYEKEE (reference sequence). The CDR3 DNA is TGTGCCAGCAGCTTGCCCGAGGGATTCGGGCAGTACTTC. Protein: CASSLPEGFGQYF.

This sequence joins TRBV20-1 and TRBJ2-7; 13 bases map to TRBD2. With V trimmed by 2 bases and J by 4 bases, 8 bases remained unmatched. The CDR3 is 16 amino acids. Germline V CDR1 and CDR2: DFQATT, SNEGSKA (reference sequence). The CDR3: CSARPSTSGRKYEQYF. CDR3 coding DNA: TGCAGTGCTAGACCCTCGACTAGCGGGAGGAAATACGAGCAGTACTTC.

The V and J genes are TRBV4-2 and TRBJ1-4; 7 bases align to TRBD1. The CDR3 consists of 14 residues. The V gene's germline CDR1 is LGHNA and CDR2 YNFKEQ. With V trimmed by 1 base and J by 6 bases, 2 bases remained unmatched. CDR3 amino acids: CASSQGGTDEKLFF. The CDR3 DNA sequence: TGTGCCAGCAGCCAAGGTGGGACAGATGAAAAACTGTTTTTT.

This clonotype showed up just a few times. This sequence joins TRBV5-6 and TRBJ2-2; D gene ambiguous. This CDR3 has 13 amino acids. Trimming pared 7 bases from V and 4 bases from J, leaving 11 bases between. CDR1 is SGHDT and CDR2 is YYEEEE in the germline V gene. The CDR3 DNA sequence: TGTGCCAGCGGAACTTTGAGCACCGGGGAGCTGTTTTTT. This translates into CASGTLSTGELFF.

This clonotype showed up just a few times. The chain links TRBV18 to TRBJ2-3, with no clear D. The CDR3 covers 14 residues. The ends were cut back, 0 bases at V and 1 base at J, with 5 bases in the middle. Germline V CDR1 and CDR2: KGHSH, LQKENI. CDR3: CASSPPLGTDTQYF. The CDR3 DNA follows: TGTGCCAGCTCACCACCGCTCGGCACAGATACGCAGTATTTT.

This chain links TRBV20-1 with TRBJ1-6, with D uncertain. Germline V gene data show CDR1 as DFQATT and CDR2 as SNEGSKA (reference sequence). Trimming shortened V by 1 base and J by 3 bases, and 10 bases separated the two germline ends. This CDR3 has 15 residues. For the CDR3, the DNA is TGCAGTGCTAGAGGTCGGAACATCTATAATTCACCCCTCCACTTT. As protein: CSARGRNIYNSPLHF.

The DNA of the CDR3 is TGTGCCAGCGCTTTAGCCAAAAACATTCAGTACTTC. Translated, it gives CASALAKNIQYF. The rearrangement joins TRBV12-3 or TRBV12-4 to TRBJ2-4; D gene uncertain. V shed 8 bases and J shed 0 bases, with 5 bases lying between them. This CDR3 region has 12 residues.

The J gene is TRBJ2-2, the V gene TRBV28; the D gene is possibly TRBD1 (6 bases). The CDR3 covers 14 residues. Trimming shortened V by 9 bases and J by 7 bases, and 18 bases separated the two germline ends. The germline V gene has CDR1 MDHEN and CDR2 SYDVKM. The CDR3 here is CARGEQGESGELFF. The CDR3 bases are TGTGCCAGGGGGGAACAGGGTGAGAGCGGGGAGCTGTTTTTT. The variable domain in full, with the rest retrieved from reference TRBV28 and TRBJ2-2, is DVKVTQSSRYLVKRTGEKVFLECVQDMDHENMFWYRQDPGLGLRLIYFSYDVKMKEKGDIPEGYSVSREKKERFSLILESASTNQTSMYLCARGEQGESGELFFGEGSRLTVL.

This chain joins TRBV12-5 and TRBJ1-5; weak D call: TRBD1 (6 bases). Germline CDR1 and CDR2: LGHNT and FRNRAP. Trimming stripped 6 bases from V and 6 bases from J, with 15 bases between. The CDR3 runs 14 residues. CDR3 DNA: TGTGCTAGTGGATCTGGACAGTTAATTCAGCCCCAGCATTTT. It translates to CASGSGQLIQPQHF.

The J gene is TRBJ2-3, the V gene TRBV9, with 9 bases fitting TRBD2. CDR1 and CDR2 from the germline V gene are SGDLS and YYNGEE. With V trimmed by 0 bases and J by 4 bases, 3 bases remained unmatched. This CDR3 spans 15 amino acids. DNA of the CDR3: TGTGCCAGCAGCGTAGGGACTAGCGACGCAGATACGCAGTATTTT. This translates into CASSVGTSDADTQYF.

The chain links TRBV7-2 to TRBJ2-2; possibly TRBD1 or TRBD2 for D (5 bases each). There are 15 residues in the CDR3. Trimming took 5 bases from V and 7 from J, leaving 17 bases between them. Germline loops: CDR1 SGHTA, CDR2 FQGNSA. DNA for the CDR3: TGTGCCAGCAGCCCCCCAGTGGGGGTAAGCGGGGAGCTGTTTTTT. This sequence encodes CASSPPVGVSGELFF. Looking up the rest from reference TRBV7-2 and TRBJ2-2 gives the full variable domain: GAGVSQSPSNKVTEKGKDVELRCDPISGHTALYWYRQSLGQGLEFLIYFQGNSAPDKSGLPSDRFSAERTGGSVSTLTIQRTQQEDSAVYLCASSPPVGVSGELFFGEGSRLTVL.

This clonotype was counted a single time. J is TRBJ2-1 and V is TRBV12-3 or TRBV12-4; TRBD2 agrees at 14 bases. After removal of 7 bases from V and 9 bases from J, the junction contained 11 bases not matched to a gene. This CDR3 has 16 residues. This CDR3 reads CASNSIGTSGSIEQFF. DNA of the CDR3: TGTGCCAGCAATTCCATAGGGACTAGCGGGAGTATTGAGCAGTTCTTC.

The chain employs TRBV6-2 or TRBV6-3 and TRBJ2-3, with D perhaps TRBD1 (5 bases). The CDR3 is 15 amino acids. Germline values: CDR1 MNHEY, CDR2 SVGEGT. With 2 bases removed from V and 0 bases from J, the gap between germline ends came to 9 bases. CDR3 protein: CASSYETASTDTQYF. Here the CDR3 DNA reads TGTGCCAGCAGTTACGAGACAGCTAGCACAGATACGCAGTATTTT.

The sample holds a few counts of this clonotype. This rearrangement joins TRBV29-1 to TRBJ1-2; no clear D gene. There are 12 residues in the CDR3. In germline, CDR1 is SQVTM, CDR2 ANQGSEA. V was clipped by 4 bases and J by 5 bases, with 11 bases between them. The CDR3 loop reads CSVVGSPYGYTF. DNA of the CDR3: TGCAGCGTTGTCGGCAGTCCGTATGGCTACACCTTC. Looking up the rest from reference TRBV29-1 and TRBJ1-2 gives the full variable domain: SAVISQKPSRDICQRGTSLTIQCQVDSQVTMMFWYRQQPGQSLTLIATANQGSEATYESGFVIDKFPISRPNLTFSTLTVSNMSPEDSSIYLCSVVGSPYGYTFGSGTRLTVV.